The 15 T cell receptor beta chains below were found in one sample sequenced in a study of T cell changes during pregnancy in multiple sclerosis. Sequenced by immunoSEQ multiplex PCR; TCRdb stores in-frame clones only, minus some. The data contain 40,000 or so clones, roughly 90% of them singletons. Here the sequenced sample was CD8+ T cells from peripheral blood mononuclear cells, taken in the first trimester of pregnancy. Receptors originate from a female donor with multiple sclerosis, enrolled in a pregnancy study.

The rearrangement uses TRBV7-9 and TRBJ2-1; 9 nucleotides agree with TRBD1. The V gene's germline CDR1 is SEHNR and CDR2 FQNEAQ (reference sequence). The CDR3 length is 14 residues. V gave up 4 bases and J gave up 10 bases; unmatched junction bases: 8. The CDR3 coding sequence is TGTGCCAGCAGCTCTAGAACAGGGGGCGTAGAGCAGTTCTTC. This gives the protein CASSSRTGGVEQFF.

The chain combines TRBV19 with TRBJ1-1, with D unclear. Deletions cut 3 bases from V and 7 bases from J, with 18 bases between. This CDR3 has 15 amino acids. Germline lookup yields CDR1 LNHDA and CDR2 SQIVND (reference sequence). CDR3 DNA: TGTGCCAGTAGTATTTCGGAGGGAGTGGTGTTTGAAGCTTTCTTT. Amino acids: CASSISEGVVFEAFF. The entire variable domain, with the rest obtained from reference TRBV19 and TRBJ1-1, is as follows: DGGITQSPKYLFRKEGQNVTLSCEQNLNHDAMYWYRQDPGQGLRLIYYSQIVNDFQKGDIAEGYSVSREKKESFPLTVTSAQKNPTAFYLCASSISEGVVFEAFFGQGTRLTVV.

This clone occurred a few times. The chain joins TRBV6-1 to TRBJ2-7; 8 bases are shared with TRBD1. Germline CDR1 is MNHNS and CDR2 is SASEGT. The V and J ends lost 4 bases and 5 bases, in that order; junction bases with no gene match: 7. This CDR3 is built from 14 residues. For the CDR3, the DNA is TGTGCCAGCAGTGGGGGTTCAGGGGGCAACGAGCAGTACTTC. As protein: CASSGGSGGNEQYF.

This chain's CDR3 is CASIGRGHQETQYF. CDR3 sequence (DNA): TGTGCCAGCATAGGGCGGGGCCACCAAGAGACCCAGTACTTC. The chain recombines TRBV27 with TRBJ2-5, with D perhaps matching TRBD2 (6 bases). V dropped 7 bases and J dropped 0 bases, with 12 bases sitting between them. CDR3 length: 14 amino acids. The germline CDR1 and CDR2 sequences are MNHEY and SMNVEV (reference sequence).

The chain's CDR3 is CASSESERGGPRFF. DNA for the CDR3: TGCGCCAGCAGTGAGTCGGAGCGGGGGGGCCCTCGGTTCTTC. This chain connects TRBV10-2 to TRBJ2-1, with 10 nucleotides matching TRBD2. The J segment lost 15 bases and the V segment lost 0 bases, leaving 8 bases of the junction unmatched. Germline V gene lookup returns CDR1 WSHSY and CDR2 SAAADI. The CDR3 covers 14 residues.

The chain recombines TRBV6-5 with TRBJ1-1; possibly TRBD1 for D (5 bases). In germline, CDR1 is MNHEY, CDR2 SVGAGI. Trimming cost V 6 bases and J 0 bases, with 8 bases left between them. The CDR3 consists of 13 residues. CDR3 in amino acids: CASRGHLNTEAFF. The DNA of the CDR3 is TGTGCCAGCAGAGGACACTTGAACACTGAAGCTTTCTTT.

V usage is TRBV29-1 and J usage is TRBJ2-1; D possibly corresponds to TRBD2 (6 bases). Germline V lookup: CDR1 SQVTM, CDR2 ANQGSEA. Trimming cost V 6 bases and J 7 bases, with 13 bases left between them. The CDR3 extends over 12 amino acids. The CDR3: CSVDEGGNEQFF. The CDR3 DNA is TGCAGCGTAGACGAGGGAGGAAATGAGCAGTTCTTC.

The table lists this clone with a count of one. V usage is TRBV2 and J usage is TRBJ2-7, with TRBD2 matching 11 bases. Germline V gene sequence: CDR1 SNHLY, CDR2 FYNNEI. Losses at the gene ends were 2 bases for V and 1 base for J; bases not matched to a gene: 7. The CDR3 has 17 residues. In DNA, the CDR3 is TGTGCCAGCAGTGAACAGGTAGCGGGGGGGGGTTCCTACGAGCAGTACTTC. This encodes CASSEQVAGGGSYEQYF.

This chain links TRBV6-4 with TRBJ2-7, with D unclear. V was pared by 0 bases and J by 2 bases, with 14 bases between. The CDR3 spans 16 residues. Per germline, CDR1 MRHNA and CDR2 SNTAGT. The CDR3, as DNA: TGTGCCAGCAGTGACTCACTACTTTCAGACCCCTACGAGCAGTACTTC. Protein: CASSDSLLSDPYEQYF.

This chain links TRBV5-5 with TRBJ2-2; TRBD1 is a possible D gene (5 bases). V was trimmed by 4 bases and J by 3 bases, leaving 7 bases between them. CDR1 is SGHKS, CDR2 YYEKEE, per germline (reference sequence). The CDR3 runs to 13 residues. CDR3 DNA: TGTGCCAGCAGCCAAGGGGACACCGGGGAGCTGTTTTTT. This codes for CASSQGDTGELFF.

V gene TRBV13 combines with J gene TRBJ1-5, with 10 bases matching TRBD1. V was clipped by 5 bases and J by 4 bases; unmatched bases: 5. Germline CDR1 and CDR2: PRHDT and FYEKMQ (reference sequence). The CDR3 length is 15 residues. CDR3 nucleotides: TGTGCCAGCAGCATCGGACAGGGGGGGAATCAGCCCCAGCATTTT. Residues: CASSIGQGGNQPQHF.

The chain carries TRBV6-4 and TRBJ1-6; unclear D gene. The CDR3 is made up of 12 amino acids. V lost 4 bases, J lost 7 bases, and 5 bases lay in between. Germline loops: CDR1 MRHNA, CDR2 SNTAGT. DNA for the CDR3: TGTGCCAGCAGTGCTGAGAATTCACCCCTCCACTTT. It translates to CASSAENSPLHF.

The chain has TRBV27 and TRBJ1-4, with D unclear. Trimming removed 5 bases from V and 8 bases from J, with 21 bases in between. The CDR3 has 16 residues. The germline gives CDR1 MNHEY, CDR2 SMNVEV (reference sequence). The CDR3 coding sequence is TGTGCCAGCAGTCGGCTCCCGACGGGGAGGGAAGAAAAACTGTTTTTT. Translation: CASSRLPTGREEKLFF.

This clone was recorded once. The chain combines TRBV6-1 with TRBJ2-1; 7 bases align to TRBD2. The CDR3 totals 15 residues. The germline CDR1 and CDR2 sequences are MNHNS and SASEGT. V was pared by 1 base and J by 0 bases, with 0 bases of the junction left unmatched. CDR3 coding DNA: TGTGCCAGCAGTGAAGGCGGGAGCTCCTACAATGAGCAGTTCTTC. Its translation is CASSEGGSSYNEQFF.

This rearrangement joins TRBV14 to TRBJ2-7; tentatively, D is TRBD1 (5 bases). V lost 1 base and J 3 bases, leaving 13 bases between the germline ends. Germline V CDR1 and CDR2: SGHDN, FVKESK. This CDR3 is 15 amino acids long. DNA for the CDR3: TGTGCCAGCAGCCAAGTCAAGGGGCTCTTCTACGAGCAGTACTTC. This codes for CASSQVKGLFYEQYF.